Each of the 22 T cell receptor beta chains below was sequenced from the same sample in a study of quantifying T cell responses using KT2 cells. Study in general: RNA was reverse transcribed with TCR alpha and beta constant-region primers.

Each cDNA got a UMI-containing oligo ligated at its 3' end. The first PCR ran 4 to 5 cycles with an equimolar RC1.1 and RC1.2 beta primer mix. One entry per CDR3 protein, called by TCRdb with MiXCR from the UMI-ligation and nested PCR reads. The sample has 40,000 to 60,000 distinct CDR3 sequences, 11% seen once. The sequenced material came from PBMCs spiked with cells of the T cell clone KT2. These receptor sequences come from a human donor.

The chain joins TRBV2 to TRBJ2-7; D is possibly TRBD1 or TRBD2 (6 bases each). Germline loops: CDR1 SNHLY, CDR2 FYNNEI. The CDR3 is made up of 15 amino acids. The V gene lost 6 bases and the J gene lost 2 bases, with 17 bases spanning the gap. CDR3 DNA sequence: TGTGCCAGCAGGGGACTTACAGGGACCCCCTACGAGCAGTACTTC. Translating gives CASRGLTGTPYEQYF.

This clonotype has ten or more counts. This chain joins TRBV3-1 and TRBJ1-2; D is ambiguous. CDR1 and CDR2 from the germline V gene are LGHDT and YNNKEL (reference sequence). This CDR3 is built from 15 residues. The V end lost 0 bases, the J end lost 2 bases, and 10 bases lay between the germline ends. CDR3 region: CASSQESKPNYGYTF. The CDR3 nucleotides read TGTGCCAGCAGCCAAGAGTCAAAACCCAACTATGGCTACACCTTC.

This clonotype was recorded a few times. V is TRBV12-3 or TRBV12-4 and J is TRBJ2-7; a weak D match, TRBD1 (6 bases). CDR3 length: 14 amino acids. Trimming removed 3 bases at V and 5 bases at J, with 14 bases between. The chain's CDR3 is CASSFTTGFNEQYF. CDR3 coding DNA: TGTGCCAGCAGTTTTACTACAGGGTTTAACGAGCAGTACTTC.

This clonotype was seen a handful of times. The J gene is TRBJ2-3, the V gene TRBV14; D is ambiguous. Trimming cost V 0 bases and J 6 bases, with 16 bases left between them. Looked up from germline, CDR1 is SGHDN and CDR2 is FVKESK. This CDR3 region has 16 residues. CDR3 in DNA: TGTGCCAGCAGCCAAGAACCCCTATTTCCGACGGATACGCAGTATTTT. Amino acid sequence: CASSQEPLFPTDTQYF.

This clonotype was observed a handful of times. The J gene is TRBJ2-1, the V gene TRBV5-1; no reliable D call. This CDR3 has 13 amino acids. V lost 0 bases to trimming and J lost 5 bases, with 6 bases between them. Germline V lookup: CDR1 SGHRS, CDR2 YFSETQ. Here the CDR3 reads CASSLAYDNEQFF. The CDR3 coding sequence is TGCGCCAGCAGCTTGGCATACGACAATGAGCAGTTCTTC.

The rearrangement links TRBV7-9 to TRBJ2-5; 7 bases fit TRBD1. Germline V lookup: CDR1 SEHNR, CDR2 FQNEAQ (reference sequence). Trimming removed 1 base from V and 9 bases from J; junction bases left unmatched: 5. This CDR3 has 13 amino acids. The CDR3 region has the DNA TGTGCCAGCAGCTTAGAAGGGGGCGGGCCCCAGTACTTC. Protein product: CASSLEGGGPQYF.

This clonotype was detected only a few times. The chain is built from TRBV6-6 and TRBJ2-7; 8 nucleotides match TRBD2. The CDR3 length is 18 residues. V dropped 8 bases and J dropped 2; count of bases not matched to a gene: 20. Per the germline V gene, CDR1 is MNHNY and CDR2 is SVGAGI (reference sequence). CDR3 sequence: CASGRRRRGELATYEQYF. The CDR3 coding sequence is TGTGCCAGCGGGCGACGGCGGCGGGGGGAATTGGCCACCTACGAGCAGTACTTC.

This clonotype was seen only a few times. The chain carries TRBV5-1 and TRBJ2-3, with 8 bases identical to TRBD2. The V gene's germline CDR1 is SGHRS and CDR2 YFSETQ. Trimming took 0 bases from V and 13 from J; bases not matched to a gene: 7. The CDR3 totals 13 residues. The CDR3 region is CASSLDQRGPEYF. The CDR3 bases are TGCGCCAGCAGCTTGGATCAGCGGGGGCCGGAGTATTTT. Variable domain in full (rest from reference TRBV5-1 and TRBJ2-3): KAGVTQTPRYLIKTRGQQVTLSCSPISGHRSVSWYQQTPGQGLQFLFEYFSETQRNKGNFPGRFSGRQFSNSRSEMNVSTLELGDSALYLCASSLDQRGPEYFGPGTRLTVL.

There are a few counts of this clonotype. The J gene is TRBJ1-3, the V gene TRBV9, with TRBD1 matching 9 bases. J was trimmed by 6 bases and V by 3 bases; bases with no gene match: 1. There are 13 residues in the CDR3. Germline assignment: CDR1 SGDLS and CDR2 YYNGEE. CDR3: CASSGTGENTIYF. The CDR3 nucleotides are TGTGCCAGCAGCGGGACAGGGGAAAACACCATATATTTT.

This clonotype was found many times. CDR3 in DNA: TGTGCCAGCAGCTTTAGTCATGATACCGGGGAGCTGTTTTTT. Protein sequence: CASSFSHDTGELFF. The chain couples TRBV7-2 to TRBJ2-2; D not resolved. The CDR3 is made up of 14 amino acids. Germline-derived CDR1 and CDR2 are SGHTA and FQGNSA. V shed 3 bases and J shed 5 bases, with 10 bases lying between them.

Worth noting for this clonotype: This clone may be a read error of a much larger clone one base away. The conserved closing phenylalanine or tryptophan is absent in this CDR3, likely reflecting a read error. V and J are TRBV5-1 and TRBJ2-3; a weak D match, TRBD1 (5 bases). CDR3 size: 17 residues. Germline loops: CDR1 SGHRS, CDR2 YFSETQ. The germline V and J ends were trimmed by 4 bases and 2 bases, with 20 bases remaining between them. The CDR3 region is CASSPGQGRFNTDTQYL. DNA for the CDR3: TGCGCCAGCAGCCCAGGCCAGGGTCGGTTTAACACAGATACGCAGTATCTT.

The table lists this clonotype with many counts. The chain is built from TRBV7-6 and TRBJ2-7; tentatively, D is TRBD2 (5 bases). The ends were cut back, 4 bases at V and 4 bases at J, with 11 bases in the middle. The CDR3 has 13 residues. Germline assignment: CDR1 SGHVS and CDR2 FNYEAQ. For the CDR3, the DNA is TGTGCCAGCAGCTCCGAGGCGGGTTACGAGCAGTACTTC. It specifies CASSSEAGYEQYF.

J is TRBJ2-3 and V is TRBV2, with D perhaps given as TRBD1 or TRBD2 (6 bases each). In germline, CDR1 is SNHLY, CDR2 FYNNEI. The CDR3 is 19 residues long. V was trimmed by 0 bases and J by 1 base, leaving 20 bases between them. The CDR3 nucleotides read TGTGCCAGCAGTGAAGCCCAGGATCCCGGGGGCGGCCGCACAGATACGCAGTATTTT. It is translated as CASSEAQDPGGGRTDTQYF. The variable domain in full, with the rest retrieved from reference TRBV2 and TRBJ2-3, is EPEVTQTPSHQVTQMGQEVILRCVPISNHLYFYWYRQILGQKVEFLVSFYNNEISEKSEIFDDQFSVERPDGSNFTLKIRSTKLEDSAMYFCASSEAQDPGGGRTDTQYFGPGTRLTVL.

This clonotype was detected ten times or more. The J gene is TRBJ2-5, the V gene TRBV10-3, with a possible D match to TRBD1 (6 bases). Germline loops: CDR1 ENHRY, CDR2 SYGVKD. The CDR3 is made up of 14 amino acids. Trimming removed 3 bases at V and 3 bases at J, with 11 bases between. The CDR3 nucleotides read TGTGCCATCAGTGAACGGACAGCAGAAGAGACCCAGTACTTC. This translates into CAISERTAEETQYF.

This clonotype has at least ten counts. The V gene is TRBV7-2, the J gene TRBJ1-1, with D perhaps TRBD1 (5 bases). Germline-derived CDR1 and CDR2 are SGHTA and FQGNSA. The CDR3 runs to 14 residues. V was clipped by 2 bases and J by 1 base, with 8 bases between them. The CDR3 nucleotides are TGTGCCAGCAGCTTAAGACAGACGAACACTGAAGCTTTCTTT. It codes for CASSLRQTNTEAFF.

The chain couples TRBV14 to TRBJ2-6, with D maybe TRBD2 (5 bases). Trimming removed 0 bases from V and 5 bases from J, with 14 bases in between. The length of the CDR3 is 17 residues. Per germline, CDR1 SGHDN and CDR2 FVKESK. CDR3 amino acids: CASSQESGSSWANVLTF. The CDR3 DNA reads as TGTGCCAGCAGCCAAGAATCTGGGAGCTCGTGGGCCAACGTCCTGACTTTC.

The chain recombines TRBV29-1 with TRBJ1-1, with D possibly being TRBD1 (5 bases). The CDR3 contains 15 residues. Germline V gene lookup returns CDR1 SQVTM and CDR2 ANQGSEA. V gave up 2 bases and J gave up 5 bases, with 18 bases separating them. CDR3 region: CSVEKGQGKLTEAFF. The CDR3 region has the DNA TGCAGCGTTGAAAAGGGCCAGGGAAAGTTGACTGAAGCTTTCTTT. Looking up the rest from reference TRBV29-1 and TRBJ1-1 gives the full variable domain: SAVISQKPSRDICQRGTSLTIQCQVDSQVTMMFWYRQQPGQSLTLIATANQGSEATYESGFVIDKFPISRPNLTFSTLTVSNMSPEDSSIYLCSVEKGQGKLTEAFFGQGTRLTVV.

This clonotype showed up just a few times. DNA of the CDR3: TGTGCCAGCAGTTACAAGGGACAGGGGGTTAACGAGCAGTACTTC. This codes for CASSYKGQGVNEQYF. The V gene is TRBV6-5, the J gene TRBJ2-7, with TRBD1 matching 11 bases. The CDR3 has 15 amino acids. Per germline, CDR1 MNHEY and CDR2 SVGAGI. V lost 2 bases, J lost 5 bases, and 5 bases stayed unmatched.

This clonotype has ten or more counts. The V gene is TRBV12-3 or TRBV12-4, the J gene TRBJ2-2; D is possibly TRBD2 (7 bases). V dropped 8 bases and J dropped 5 bases, with 18 bases sitting between them. The CDR3 has 15 amino acids. Here the CDR3 DNA reads TGTGCCAGCCGCGCGGGGGCGCGTTTGACCGGGGAGCTGTTTTTT. Protein product: CASRAGARLTGELFF.

This clonotype showed up many times. This chain connects TRBV7-6 to TRBJ2-3, with a possible D match to TRBD1 (6 bases). The CDR3 has 14 amino acids. CDR1 and CDR2 (germline): SGHVS, FNYEAQ. Trimming cost V 0 bases and J 2 bases, with 6 bases left between them. In nucleotides, the CDR3 is TGTGCCAGCAGCTTAGCGGGGGCCACAGATACGCAGTATTTT. Translating gives CASSLAGATDTQYF.

V usage is TRBV12-3 or TRBV12-4 and J usage is TRBJ2-1; 14 nucleotides match TRBD2. The ends lost 6 bases at V and 12 bases at J; junction bases unmatched: 7. This CDR3 spans 14 amino acids. The DNA for the CDR3 is TGTGCCAGCAGACGACTAGCGGGGGGGCAGTGGCAGTTCTTC. Its protein product is CASRRLAGGQWQFF.

The J gene is TRBJ2-1, the V gene TRBV7-3, with D possibly being TRBD2 (5 bases). The CDR3 is 13 residues long. Germline CDR1 reads SGHTA; CDR2 reads FQGTGA. The V and J ends lost 5 bases and 4 bases respectively, with 9 bases between them. CDR3 protein: CASSLDSYNEQFF. The CDR3 bases are TGTGCCAGCAGCCTGGACTCATACAATGAGCAGTTCTTC.